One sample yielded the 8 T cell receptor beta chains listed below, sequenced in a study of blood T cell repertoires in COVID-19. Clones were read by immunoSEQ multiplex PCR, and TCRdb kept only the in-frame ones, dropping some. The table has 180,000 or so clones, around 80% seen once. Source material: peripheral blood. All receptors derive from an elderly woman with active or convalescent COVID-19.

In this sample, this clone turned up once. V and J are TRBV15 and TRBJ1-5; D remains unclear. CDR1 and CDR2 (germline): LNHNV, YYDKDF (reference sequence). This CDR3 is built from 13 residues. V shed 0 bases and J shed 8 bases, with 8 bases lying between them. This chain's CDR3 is CATSRDFQEPQHF. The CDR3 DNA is TGTGCCACCAGCAGAGATTTCCAGGAGCCCCAGCATTTT.

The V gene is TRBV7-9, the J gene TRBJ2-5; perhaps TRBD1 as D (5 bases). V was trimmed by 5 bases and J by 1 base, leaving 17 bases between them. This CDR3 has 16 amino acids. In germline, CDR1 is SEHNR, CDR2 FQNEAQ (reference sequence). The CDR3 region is CASSQIGARPQETQYF. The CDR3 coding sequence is TGTGCCAGCAGCCAGATTGGGGCTCGTCCCCAAGAGACCCAGTACTTC.

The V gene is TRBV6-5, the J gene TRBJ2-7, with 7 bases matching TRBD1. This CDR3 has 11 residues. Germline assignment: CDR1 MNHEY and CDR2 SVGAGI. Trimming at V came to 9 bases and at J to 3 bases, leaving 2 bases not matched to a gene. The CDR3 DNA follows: TGTGCCAGTGGGACAGTCTACGAGCAGTACTTC. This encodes CASGTVYEQYF.

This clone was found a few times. CDR3 nucleotide sequence: TGCGCCAGCAGCTCCCTACAGGGGGCATTTGGCTACACCTTC. Its protein is CASSSLQGAFGYTF. The chain links TRBV5-1 to TRBJ1-2; TRBD1 aligns across 9 bases. This CDR3 spans 14 amino acids. V shed 3 bases, J shed 7 bases, and the junction held 7 bases outside the gene matches. From germline, CDR1 is SGHRS and CDR2 YFSETQ. The whole variable domain, filled in from reference TRBV5-1 and TRBJ1-2, reads KAGVTQTPRYLIKTRGQQVTLSCSPISGHRSVSWYQQTPGQGLQFLFEYFSETQRNKGNFPGRFSGRQFSNSRSEMNVSTLELGDSALYLCASSSLQGAFGYTFGSGTRLTVV.

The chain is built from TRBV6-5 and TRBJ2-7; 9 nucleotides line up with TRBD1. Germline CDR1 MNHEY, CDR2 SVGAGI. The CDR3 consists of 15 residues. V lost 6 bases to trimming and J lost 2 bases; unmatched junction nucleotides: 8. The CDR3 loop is CASSRTGAGTYEQYF. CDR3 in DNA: TGTGCCAGCAGCCGGACAGGGGCCGGGACCTACGAGCAGTACTTC.

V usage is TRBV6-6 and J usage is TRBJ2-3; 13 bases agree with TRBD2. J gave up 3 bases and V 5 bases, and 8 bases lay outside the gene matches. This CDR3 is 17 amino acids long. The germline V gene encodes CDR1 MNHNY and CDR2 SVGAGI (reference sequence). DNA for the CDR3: TGTGCCAGCAGTCCTGGACTAGCGGGGGTCACAACAGATACGCAGTATTTT. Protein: CASSPGLAGVTTDTQYF.

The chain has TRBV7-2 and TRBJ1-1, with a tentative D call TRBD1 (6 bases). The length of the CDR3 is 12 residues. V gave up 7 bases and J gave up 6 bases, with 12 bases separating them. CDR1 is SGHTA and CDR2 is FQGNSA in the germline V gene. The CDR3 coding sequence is TGTGCCAGCACGGGGCAGGGGCCTGAAGCTTTCTTT. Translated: CASTGQGPEAFF.

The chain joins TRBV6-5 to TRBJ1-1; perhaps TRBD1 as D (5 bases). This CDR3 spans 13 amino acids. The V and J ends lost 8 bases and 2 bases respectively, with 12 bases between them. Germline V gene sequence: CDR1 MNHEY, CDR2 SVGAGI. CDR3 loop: CASGGGRNTEAFF. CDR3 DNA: TGTGCCAGCGGGGGGGGACGCAACACTGAAGCTTTCTTT.